This T cell receptor (beta chain) derives from a study of T cell changes during pregnancy in multiple sclerosis. The method was immunoSEQ multiplex PCR; TCRdb's version includes in-frame clones alone and lacks a portion of them. The table records approximately 100,000 clones, less than 95% of them present only once. CDR1 and CDR2 (germline): SGHDN, FVKESK. The CDR3 length is 20 residues. The J segment lost 0 bases and the V segment lost 5 bases, leaving 16 bases of the junction unmatched. The sequence was obtained from a female donor with multiple sclerosis, enrolled in a pregnancy study. V and J are TRBV14 and TRBJ2-2; 9 bases agree with TRBD2. The sequences come from peripheral blood, collected before pregnancy. CDR3 DNA sequence: TGTGCCAGCAGCTTTGATCTCAGAGCGGGAGGCTTCGCGAACACCGGGGAGCTGTTTTTT. It translates to CASSFDLRAGGFANTGELFF.